This T cell receptor beta chain was identified in a study of T cells in Graves' hyperthyroidism and ophthalmopathy. The germline V gene encodes CDR1 SGHVS and CDR2 FNYEAQ. Deletions cut 5 bases from V and 6 bases from J, with 17 bases between. The CDR3 has 16 amino acids. Researchers took RNA transcripts and amplified the TCR beta CDR3 regions from them. An initial round of RT-PCR targeting the TCR CDR3 relied on the HTBI primer set. TCRdb analysed the multiplex PCR reads with MiXCR anew, one entry per CDR3 protein. The table has over 650,000 distinct CDR3 sequences, about 45% seen once. The sample holds a few counts of this clonotype. Antigen: not known. Study-level points and caveats: Blood also showed most of the thyroid clonotypes that were expanded above 0.001.

The source material was peripheral blood or thyroid tissue (not recorded which). This sequence originates from an adult man with Graves' disease, either hyperthyroidism or ophthalmopathy (not recorded which). The chain joins TRBV7-6 to TRBJ1-6; maybe TRBD1 (6 bases). This chain's CDR3 is CASSTSDRRANSPLHF. CDR3 nucleotide sequence: TGTGCCAGCAGCACATCAGACAGGCGGGCTAATTCACCCCTCCACTTT. Combining the CDR3 with reference TRBV7-6 and TRBJ1-6 gives the whole variable domain GAGVSQSPRYKVTKRGQDVALRCDPISGHVSLYWYRQALGQGPEFLTYFNYEAQQDKSGLPNDRFSAERPEGSISTLTIQRTEQRDSAMYRCASSTSDRRANSPLHFGNGTRLTVT.